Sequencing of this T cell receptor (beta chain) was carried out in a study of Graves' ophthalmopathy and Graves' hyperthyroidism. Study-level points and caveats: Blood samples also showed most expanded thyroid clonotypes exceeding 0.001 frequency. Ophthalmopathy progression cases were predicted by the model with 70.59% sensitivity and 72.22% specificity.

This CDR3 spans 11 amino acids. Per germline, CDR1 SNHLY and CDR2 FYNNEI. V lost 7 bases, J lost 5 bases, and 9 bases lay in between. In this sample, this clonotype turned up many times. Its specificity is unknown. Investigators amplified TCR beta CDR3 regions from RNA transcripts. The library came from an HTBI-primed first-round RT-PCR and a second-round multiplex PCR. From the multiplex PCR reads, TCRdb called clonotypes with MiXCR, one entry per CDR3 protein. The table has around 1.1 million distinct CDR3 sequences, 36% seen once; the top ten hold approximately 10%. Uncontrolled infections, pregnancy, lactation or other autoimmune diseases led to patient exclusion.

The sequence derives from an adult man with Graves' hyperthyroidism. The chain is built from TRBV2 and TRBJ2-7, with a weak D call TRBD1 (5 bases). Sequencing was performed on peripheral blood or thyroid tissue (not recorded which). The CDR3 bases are TGTGCCAGCATCCAGGGCCACGAGCAGTACTTC. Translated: CASIQGHEQYF. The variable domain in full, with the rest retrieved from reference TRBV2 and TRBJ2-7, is EPEVTQTPSHQVTQMGQEVILRCVPISNHLYFYWYRQILGQKVEFLVSFYNNEISEKSEIFDDQFSVERPDGSNFTLKIRSTKLEDSAMYFCASIQGHEQYFGPGTRLTVT.